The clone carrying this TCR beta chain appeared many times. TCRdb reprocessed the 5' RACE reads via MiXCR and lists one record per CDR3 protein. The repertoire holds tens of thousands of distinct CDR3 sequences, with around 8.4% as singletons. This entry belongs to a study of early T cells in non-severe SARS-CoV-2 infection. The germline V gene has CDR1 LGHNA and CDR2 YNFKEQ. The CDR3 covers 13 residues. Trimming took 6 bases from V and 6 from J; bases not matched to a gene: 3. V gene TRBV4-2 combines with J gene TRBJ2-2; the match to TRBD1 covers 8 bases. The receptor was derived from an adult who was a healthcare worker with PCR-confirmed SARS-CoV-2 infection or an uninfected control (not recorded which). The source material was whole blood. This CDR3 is CASSGQGSGELFF. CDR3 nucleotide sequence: TGTGCCAGCAGTGGACAGGGTTCCGGGGAGCTGTTTTTT.